This T cell receptor beta chain was sequenced for a study of Tregs in tolerant kidney transplant recipients. Findings and caveats of the study: The most relevant donor-specific Treg TCRbeta repertoire apparently came from expansion with activated donor B cells. Biological reproducibility was not directly addressed, but technical replication error appeared minimal. Few patients were studied, so findings need validation in larger groups.

V was pared by 6 bases and J by 4 bases, with 9 bases of the junction left unmatched. From germline, CDR1 is SQVTM and CDR2 ANQGSEA. This CDR3 region has 15 residues. Concerning this clone: No antigen is known for it.

Thawed PBMCs were FACS-sorted into unstimulated CD4+CD25+CD127- regulatory T cells, CD4+CD25- non-regulatory cells, CD4 and CD8 cells. Data came from immunoSEQ multiplex PCR; TCRdb stores just in-frame clones and leaves some out. This sample has about 240,000 clones; around 82% occur once, and the top ten carry 0.5% to 0.65%. The sequenced material came from CD4+ T cells from blood. The V call is TRBV29-1, the J call TRBJ2-3, with TRBD1 matching 11 bases. This receptor was identified in a human donor in good health. The CDR3 DNA reads TGCAGCGTAAGGGGGGACAGGGGGGGGGCAGATACGCAGTATTTT. This encodes CSVRGDRGGADTQYF.